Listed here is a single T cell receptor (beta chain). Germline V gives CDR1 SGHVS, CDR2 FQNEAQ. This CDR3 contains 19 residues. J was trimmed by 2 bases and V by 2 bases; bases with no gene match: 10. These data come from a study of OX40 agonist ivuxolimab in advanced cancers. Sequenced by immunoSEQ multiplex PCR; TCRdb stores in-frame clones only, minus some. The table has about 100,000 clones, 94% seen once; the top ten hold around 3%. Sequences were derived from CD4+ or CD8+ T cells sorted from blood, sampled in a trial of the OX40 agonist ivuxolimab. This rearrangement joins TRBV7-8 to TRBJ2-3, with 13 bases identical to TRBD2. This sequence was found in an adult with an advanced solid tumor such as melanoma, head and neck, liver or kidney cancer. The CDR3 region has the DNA TGTGCCAGCAGCTTAAGGCTCTTTGGGACTAGCGGGGACACAGATACGCAGTATTTT. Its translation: CASSLRLFGTSGDTDTQYF.